One and the same sample provided the 17 T cell receptor beta chains below, sequenced in a study of early T cells in non-severe SARS-CoV-2 infection. Each CDR3 protein is one row after TCRdb ran MiXCR on the 5' RACE reads. The top ten clones hold less than 3.5% of a sample with approximately 99,000 distinct CDR3 sequences, around an eighth of them seen once. The sequencing sample was made of whole blood. These receptors were collected from an adult who was a healthcare worker with PCR-confirmed SARS-CoV-2 infection or an uninfected control (not recorded which).

The rearrangement links TRBV14 to TRBJ1-2; D is possibly TRBD1 (5 bases). The CDR3 is made up of 13 amino acids. Germline CDR1 reads SGHDN; CDR2 reads FVKESK. V was clipped by 1 base and J by 4 bases, with 7 bases between them. The DNA of the CDR3 is TGTGCCAGCAGCCAAGTGGGGGTCTATGGCTACACCTTC. Its translation: CASSQVGVYGYTF.

Written as DNA, the CDR3 is TGTGCCAGCTCACCACCAGGGCGGATGAACACTGAAGCTTTCTTT. This sequence encodes CASSPPGRMNTEAFF. The chain recombines TRBV18 with TRBJ1-1; no firm D call. V dropped 0 bases and J dropped 0 bases, with 8 bases sitting between them. CDR3 length: 15 amino acids. In germline, CDR1 is KGHSH, CDR2 LQKENI.

This clonotype showed up many times. The rearrangement joins TRBV12-3 or TRBV12-4 to TRBJ2-7; 10 bases match TRBD1. This CDR3 contains 14 residues. The ends lost 6 bases at V and 7 bases at J; junction bases unmatched: 9. CDR3 in amino acids: CASRKGTGALEQYF. The DNA of the CDR3 is TGTGCCAGCAGGAAGGGGACAGGGGCGTTGGAGCAGTACTTC.

This clonotype was seen only a few times. The chain has TRBV28 and TRBJ1-2, with a weak D call TRBD1 (5 bases). Germline V lookup: CDR1 MDHEN, CDR2 SYDVKM. This CDR3 is built from 16 residues. V lost 3 bases to trimming and J lost 2 bases, with 16 bases between them. CDR3 residues: CASSLNPRGFNYGYTF. In DNA form, the CDR3 reads TGTGCCAGCAGTTTGAACCCGAGGGGATTCAACTATGGCTACACCTTC.

This clonotype occurred a few times. The J gene is TRBJ2-4, the V gene TRBV29-1; possibly TRBD1 or TRBD2 for D (5 bases each). The CDR3 consists of 13 residues. V was clipped by 1 base and J by 8 bases, with 12 bases between them. The germline gives CDR1 SQVTM, CDR2 ANQGSEA. The CDR3 region has the DNA TGCAGCGTTGAAGCAGTTGGGGGATACATTCAGTACTTC. Its protein product is CSVEAVGGYIQYF.

The chain combines TRBV6-1 with TRBJ2-7; 7 bases line up with TRBD1. The V gene's germline CDR1 is MNHNS and CDR2 SASEGT. The CDR3 has 15 residues. Germline trimming cut 4 bases from V and 6 bases from J; bases unmatched to any gene: 12. The DNA of the CDR3 is TGTGCCAGCAGTGCCCCGGGACAGTGGGTTTTCGAGCAGTACTTC. This sequence encodes CASSAPGQWVFEQYF.

This clonotype was seen more than once but under ten times. The J gene is TRBJ2-7, the V gene TRBV20-1, with TRBD1 as a possible D gene (6 bases). The CDR3 runs 14 residues. Germline V CDR1 and CDR2: DFQATT, SNEGSKA (reference sequence). V was shortened by 3 bases and J by 7 bases, with 19 bases between the two germline ends. The CDR3 nucleotides are TGCAGTGCTAGGGAACGGGACACTTTCCAGGAGCAGTACTTC. Amino acids: CSARERDTFQEQYF.

The DNA of the CDR3 is TGCAGCGTCAGGACTAGCGGATACAATGAGCAGTTCTTC. Amino acids: CSVRTSGYNEQFF. This chain connects TRBV29-1 to TRBJ2-1, with 10 bases that match TRBD2. With V trimmed by 6 bases and J by 4 bases, 3 bases remained unmatched. This CDR3 contains 13 residues. In germline, CDR1 is SQVTM, CDR2 ANQGSEA.

The table lists this clonotype with a few counts. This chain connects TRBV20-1 to TRBJ2-7; the match to TRBD1 covers 7 bases. This CDR3 is 13 amino acids long. Germline CDR1 and CDR2: DFQATT and SNEGSKA (reference sequence). The CDR3 region is CSPQTDREGEQYF. Written as DNA, the CDR3 is TGCAGCCCACAAACCGACAGGGAAGGCGAGCAGTACTTC.

This rearrangement joins TRBV5-4 to TRBJ2-3; no definite D call. CDR3 length equals 16 residues. CDR1 is SGHNT, CDR2 YYREEE, per germline (reference sequence). V was clipped by 1 base and J by 1 base, with 13 bases between them. The CDR3 DNA reads as TGTGCCAGCAGCTTGTTAGACTTCCTACGCACAGATACGCAGTATTTT. This sequence encodes CASSLLDFLRTDTQYF.

V is TRBV29-1 and J is TRBJ2-2; no clear D gene. The CDR3 sequence is 12 residues long. Germline CDR1 SQVTM, CDR2 ANQGSEA. Trimming took 7 bases from V and 4 from J, leaving 10 bases between them. CDR3 loop: CSALKGTGELFF. The CDR3 coding sequence is TGCAGCGCACTGAAAGGCACCGGGGAGCTGTTTTTT.

The chain uses TRBV18 and TRBJ2-3, with 10 bases identical to TRBD2. The CDR3 loop spans 16 amino acids. CDR1 is KGHSH, CDR2 LQKENI, per germline. Germline trimming cut 3 bases from V and 5 bases from J; bases unmatched to any gene: 8. In nucleotides, the CDR3 is TGTGCCAGCTCACCCATTTCTAGCGGGGGTGGAGATACGCAGTATTTT. As protein: CASSPISSGGGDTQYF.

This clonotype was seen many times. The chain joins TRBV2 to TRBJ2-7; TRBD1 or TRBD2 may be the D gene (5 bases each). The germline V gene encodes CDR1 SNHLY and CDR2 FYNNEI. Trimming stripped 8 bases from V and 0 bases from J, with 17 bases between. The CDR3 runs to 15 residues. CDR3 sequence: CASRLGSDSSYEQYF. CDR3 coding DNA: TGTGCCAGCCGACTGGGGAGCGACAGCTCCTACGAGCAGTACTTC.

This clonotype has a count of ten or more. The chain couples TRBV6-2 or TRBV6-3 to TRBJ2-6; D is ambiguous. The CDR3 spans 14 residues. CDR1 is MNHEY, CDR2 SVGEGT, per germline. Trimming took off 7 bases at V and 5 bases at J, with 12 bases between the two ends. The DNA for the CDR3 is TGTGCCAGCATTCCCGACCAAAGGGCCAACGTCCTGACTTTC. Its translation: CASIPDQRANVLTF.

This clonotype was found a few times. The chain employs TRBV5-1 and TRBJ1-4; 9 bases agree with TRBD1. Germline values: CDR1 SGHRS, CDR2 YFSETQ. This CDR3 is built from 14 residues. The trim removed 3 bases at V and 5 bases at J, leaving 2 bases unmatched. The CDR3 region is CASSSGQGNEKLFF. The CDR3 nucleotides are TGCGCCAGCAGCTCCGGACAGGGGAATGAAAAACTGTTTTTT.

This clonotype was observed a few times. The V and J genes are TRBV3-1 and TRBJ1-1; the D is unclear. Between the trimmed V and J ends, which lost 4 bases and 4 bases, there was a span of 10 bases. The CDR3 extends over 13 amino acids. Germline V CDR1 and CDR2: LGHDT, YNNKEL (reference sequence). CDR3 in amino acids: CASSLSEGTEAFF. DNA for the CDR3: TGTGCCAGCAGCCTCAGTGAAGGCACTGAAGCTTTCTTT.

The sample holds many counts of this clonotype. This chain uses TRBV4-1 with TRBJ2-4; 7 positions match TRBD2. CDR1 MGHRA and CDR2 YSYEKL come from the germline V gene. This CDR3 contains 11 residues. Germline trimming cut 0 bases from V and 15 bases from J; bases unmatched to any gene: 2. The CDR3 spells CASSQEAGVYF. The CDR3 bases are TGCGCCAGCAGCCAAGAGGCGGGGGTGTACTTC.